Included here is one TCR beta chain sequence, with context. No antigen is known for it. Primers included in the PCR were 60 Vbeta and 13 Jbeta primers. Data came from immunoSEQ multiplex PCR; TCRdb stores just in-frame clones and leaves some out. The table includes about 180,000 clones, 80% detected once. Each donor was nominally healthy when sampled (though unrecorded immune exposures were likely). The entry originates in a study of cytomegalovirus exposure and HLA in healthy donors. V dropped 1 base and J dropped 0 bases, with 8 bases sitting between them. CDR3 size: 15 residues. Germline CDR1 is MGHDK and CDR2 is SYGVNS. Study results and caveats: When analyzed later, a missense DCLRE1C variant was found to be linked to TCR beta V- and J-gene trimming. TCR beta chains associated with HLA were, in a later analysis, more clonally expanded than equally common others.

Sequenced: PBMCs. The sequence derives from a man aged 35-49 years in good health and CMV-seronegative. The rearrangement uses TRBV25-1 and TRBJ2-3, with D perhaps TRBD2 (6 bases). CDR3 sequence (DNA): TGTGCCAGCAGTGAATCAGGGACTAGCACAGATACGCAGTATTTT. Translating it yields CASSESGTSTDTQYF.